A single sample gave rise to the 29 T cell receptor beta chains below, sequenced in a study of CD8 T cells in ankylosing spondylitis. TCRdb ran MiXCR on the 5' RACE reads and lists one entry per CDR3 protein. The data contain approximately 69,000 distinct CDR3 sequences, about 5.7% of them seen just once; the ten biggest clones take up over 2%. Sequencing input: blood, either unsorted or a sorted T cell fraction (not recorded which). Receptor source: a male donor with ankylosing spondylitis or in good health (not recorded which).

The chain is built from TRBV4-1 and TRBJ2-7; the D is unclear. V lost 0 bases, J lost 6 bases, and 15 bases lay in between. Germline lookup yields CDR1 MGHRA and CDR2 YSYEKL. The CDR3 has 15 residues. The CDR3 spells CASSQETIGLSEQYF. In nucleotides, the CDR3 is TGCGCCAGCAGCCAAGAAACGATTGGTCTCTCCGAGCAGTACTTC.

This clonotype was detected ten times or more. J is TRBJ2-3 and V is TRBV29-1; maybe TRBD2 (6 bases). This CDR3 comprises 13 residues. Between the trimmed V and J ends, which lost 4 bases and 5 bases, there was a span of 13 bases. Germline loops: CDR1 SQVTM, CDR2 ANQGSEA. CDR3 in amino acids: CSVVRGSGDTQYF. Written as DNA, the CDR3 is TGCAGCGTTGTACGGGGTAGCGGAGATACGCAGTATTTT.

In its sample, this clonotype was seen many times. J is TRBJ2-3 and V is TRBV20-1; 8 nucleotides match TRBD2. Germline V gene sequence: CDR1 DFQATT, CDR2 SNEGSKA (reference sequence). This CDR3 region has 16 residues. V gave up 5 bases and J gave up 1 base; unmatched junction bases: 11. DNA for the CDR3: TGCAGTGCTGGCCCCCCCGCAGCGGGAGGCACAGATACGCAGTATTTT. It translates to CSAGPPAAGGTDTQYF.

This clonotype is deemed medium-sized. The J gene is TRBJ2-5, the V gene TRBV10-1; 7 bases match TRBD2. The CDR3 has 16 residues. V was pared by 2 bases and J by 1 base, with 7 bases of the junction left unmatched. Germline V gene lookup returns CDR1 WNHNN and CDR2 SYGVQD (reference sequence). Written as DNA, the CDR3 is TGCGCCAGCAGTGAGGGCAAACTAGCGTCCCAAGAGACCCAGTACTTC. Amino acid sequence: CASSEGKLASQETQYF.

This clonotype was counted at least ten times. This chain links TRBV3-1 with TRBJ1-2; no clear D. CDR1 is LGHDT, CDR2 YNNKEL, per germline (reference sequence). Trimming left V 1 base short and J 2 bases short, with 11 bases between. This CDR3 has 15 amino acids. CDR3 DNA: TGTGCCAGCAGCCAAGGAACCGGGCCCAACTATGGCTACACCTTC. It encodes CASSQGTGPNYGYTF. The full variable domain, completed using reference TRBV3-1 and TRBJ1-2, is DTAVSQTPKYLVTQMGNDKSIKCEQNLGHDTMYWYKQDSKKFLKIMFSYNNKELIINETVPNRFSPKSPDKAHLNLHINSLELGDSAVYFCASSQGTGPNYGYTFGSGTRLTVV.

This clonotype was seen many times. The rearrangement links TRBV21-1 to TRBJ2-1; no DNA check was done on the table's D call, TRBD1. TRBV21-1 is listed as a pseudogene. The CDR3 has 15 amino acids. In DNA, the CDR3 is TGTGCCAGCGCCTACCGAGGGGGGGTTCCCAATGAGCAGTTCTTC. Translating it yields CASAYRGGVPNEQFF.

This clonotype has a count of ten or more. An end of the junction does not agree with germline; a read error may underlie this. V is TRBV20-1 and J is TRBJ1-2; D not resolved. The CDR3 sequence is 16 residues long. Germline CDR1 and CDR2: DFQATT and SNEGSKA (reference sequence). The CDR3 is CCANNPGMPEAFGYTF. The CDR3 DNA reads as TGCTGTGCCAATAACCCCGGGATGCCCGAGGCCTTTGGCTACACCTTC.

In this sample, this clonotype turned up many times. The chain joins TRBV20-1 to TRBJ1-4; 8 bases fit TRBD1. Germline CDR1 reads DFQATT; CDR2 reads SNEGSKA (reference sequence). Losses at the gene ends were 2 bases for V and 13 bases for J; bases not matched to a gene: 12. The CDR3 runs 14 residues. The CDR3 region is CSARTPGQDVRLFF. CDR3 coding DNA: TGCAGTGCTAGAACCCCGGGACAGGATGTCAGACTGTTTTTT.

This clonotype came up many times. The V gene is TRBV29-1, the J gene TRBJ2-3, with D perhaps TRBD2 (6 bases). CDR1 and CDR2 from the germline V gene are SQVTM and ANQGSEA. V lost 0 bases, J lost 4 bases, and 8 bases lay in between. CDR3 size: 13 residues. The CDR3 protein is CSVEDRGSDTQYF. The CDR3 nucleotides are TGCAGCGTTGAAGATCGGGGGTCAGATACGCAGTATTTT.

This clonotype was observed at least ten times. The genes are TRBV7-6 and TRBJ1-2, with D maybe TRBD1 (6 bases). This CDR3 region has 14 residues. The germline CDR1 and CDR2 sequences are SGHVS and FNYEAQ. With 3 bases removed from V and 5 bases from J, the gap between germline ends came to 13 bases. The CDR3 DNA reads TGTGCCAGCAGCTTGGGGCCGGGGGCTTATGGCTACACCTTC. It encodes CASSLGPGAYGYTF.

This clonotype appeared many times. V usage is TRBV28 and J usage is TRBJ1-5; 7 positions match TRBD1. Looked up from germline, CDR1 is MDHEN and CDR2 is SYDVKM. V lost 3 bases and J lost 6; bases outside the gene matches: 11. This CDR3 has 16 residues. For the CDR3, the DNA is TGTGCCAGCAGTTTTGGGGGACAGAATGGTGTTCAGCCCCAGCATTTT. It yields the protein CASSFGGQNGVQPQHF.

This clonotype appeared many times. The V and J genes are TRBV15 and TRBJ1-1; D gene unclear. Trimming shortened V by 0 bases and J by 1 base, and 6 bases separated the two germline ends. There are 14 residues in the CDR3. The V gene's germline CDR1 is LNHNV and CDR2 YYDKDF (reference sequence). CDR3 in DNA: TGTGCCACCAGCAGAGATCGAGGGAACACTGAAGCTTTCTTT. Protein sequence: CATSRDRGNTEAFF.

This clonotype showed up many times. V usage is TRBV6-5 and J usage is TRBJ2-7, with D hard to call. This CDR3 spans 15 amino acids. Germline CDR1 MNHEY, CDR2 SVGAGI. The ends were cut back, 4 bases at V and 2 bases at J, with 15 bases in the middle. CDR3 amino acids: CASSLRVTTPYEQYF. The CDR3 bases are TGTGCCAGCAGTTTACGGGTTACTACCCCCTACGAGCAGTACTTC.

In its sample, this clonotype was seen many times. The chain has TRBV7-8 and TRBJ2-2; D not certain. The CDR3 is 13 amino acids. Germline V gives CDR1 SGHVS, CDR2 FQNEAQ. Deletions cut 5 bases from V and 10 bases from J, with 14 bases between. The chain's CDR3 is CASSTGTRPELFF. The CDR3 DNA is TGTGCCAGCAGCACCGGTACCCGACCGGAGCTGTTTTTT.

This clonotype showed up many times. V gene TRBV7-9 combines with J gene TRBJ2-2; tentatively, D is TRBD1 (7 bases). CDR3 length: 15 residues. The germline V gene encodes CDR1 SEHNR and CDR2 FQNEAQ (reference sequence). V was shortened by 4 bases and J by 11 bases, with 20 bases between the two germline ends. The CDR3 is CASSSPRGAGRELFF. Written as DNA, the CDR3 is TGTGCCAGCAGCTCACCCAGGGGGGCCGGACGCGAGCTGTTTTTT.

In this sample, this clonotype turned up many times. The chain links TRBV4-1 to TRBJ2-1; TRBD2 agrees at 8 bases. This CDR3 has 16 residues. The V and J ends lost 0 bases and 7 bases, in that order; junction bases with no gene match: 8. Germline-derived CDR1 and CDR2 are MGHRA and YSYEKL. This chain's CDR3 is CASSQDHSGGKNEQFF. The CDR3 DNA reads TGCGCCAGCAGCCAAGATCACAGCGGGGGAAAGAATGAGCAGTTCTTC.

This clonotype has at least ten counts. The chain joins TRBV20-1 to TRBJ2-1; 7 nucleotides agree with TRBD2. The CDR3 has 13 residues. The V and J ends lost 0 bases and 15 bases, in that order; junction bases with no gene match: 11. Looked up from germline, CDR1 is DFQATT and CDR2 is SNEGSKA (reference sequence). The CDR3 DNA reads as TGCAGTGCTAGAGATCAGGGTCGGGGGGTCGGGTTCTTC. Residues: CSARDQGRGVGFF.

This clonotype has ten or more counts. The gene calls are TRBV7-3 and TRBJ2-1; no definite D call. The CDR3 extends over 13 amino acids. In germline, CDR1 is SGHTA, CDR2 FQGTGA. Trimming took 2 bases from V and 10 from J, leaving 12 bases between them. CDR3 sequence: CASSLPPNREQFF. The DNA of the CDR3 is TGTGCCAGCAGCTTACCCCCAAACCGAGAGCAGTTCTTC.

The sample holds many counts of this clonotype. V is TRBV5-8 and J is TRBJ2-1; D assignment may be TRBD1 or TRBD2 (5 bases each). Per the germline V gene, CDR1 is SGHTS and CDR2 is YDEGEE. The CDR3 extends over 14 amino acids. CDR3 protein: CATSGGSSENEQFF. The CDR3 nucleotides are TGTGCTACTTCTGGGGGTTCCTCTGAAAATGAGCAGTTCTTC.

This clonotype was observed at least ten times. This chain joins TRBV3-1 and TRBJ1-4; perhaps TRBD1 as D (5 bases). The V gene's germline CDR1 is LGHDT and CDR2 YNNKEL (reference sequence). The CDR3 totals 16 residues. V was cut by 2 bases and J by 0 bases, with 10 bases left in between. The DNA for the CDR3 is TGTGCCAGCAGCCAAACATTGGGGGCAACTAATGAAAAACTGTTTTTT. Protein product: CASSQTLGATNEKLFF.

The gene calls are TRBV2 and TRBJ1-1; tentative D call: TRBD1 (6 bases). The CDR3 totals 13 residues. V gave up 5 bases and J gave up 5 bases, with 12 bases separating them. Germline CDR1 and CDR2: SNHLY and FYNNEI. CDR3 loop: CASSLGTPTEAFF. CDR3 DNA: TGTGCCAGCAGTCTCGGGACACCGACTGAAGCTTTCTTT.

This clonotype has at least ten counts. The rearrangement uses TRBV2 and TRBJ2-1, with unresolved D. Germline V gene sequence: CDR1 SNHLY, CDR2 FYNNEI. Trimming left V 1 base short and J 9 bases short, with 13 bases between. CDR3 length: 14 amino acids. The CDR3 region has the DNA TGTGCCAGCAGTGAAGGGGAAGGATCCGTTGAGCAGTTCTTC. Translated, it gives CASSEGEGSVEQFF.

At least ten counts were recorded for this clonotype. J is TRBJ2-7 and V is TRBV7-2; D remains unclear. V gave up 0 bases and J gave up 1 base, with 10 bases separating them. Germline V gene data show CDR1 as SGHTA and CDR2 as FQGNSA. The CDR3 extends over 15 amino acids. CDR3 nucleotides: TGTGCCAGCAGCTTAGCACGAGACGCGTCCTACGAGCAGTACTTC. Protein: CASSLARDASYEQYF. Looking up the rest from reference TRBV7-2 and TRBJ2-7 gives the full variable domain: GAGVSQSPSNKVTEKGKDVELRCDPISGHTALYWYRQSLGQGLEFLIYFQGNSAPDKSGLPSDRFSAERTGGSVSTLTIQRTQQEDSAVYLCASSLARDASYEQYFGPGTRLTVT.

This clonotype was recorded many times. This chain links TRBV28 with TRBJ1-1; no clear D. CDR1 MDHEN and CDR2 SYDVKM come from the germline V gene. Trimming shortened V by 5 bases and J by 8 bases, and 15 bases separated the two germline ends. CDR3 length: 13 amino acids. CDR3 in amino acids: CASSTTFDIEAFF. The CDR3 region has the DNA TGTGCCAGCAGTACTACTTTCGACATCGAAGCTTTCTTT.

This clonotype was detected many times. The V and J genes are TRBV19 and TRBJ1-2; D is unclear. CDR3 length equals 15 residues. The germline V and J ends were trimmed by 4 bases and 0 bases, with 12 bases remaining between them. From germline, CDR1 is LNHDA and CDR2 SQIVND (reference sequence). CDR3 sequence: CASSTNGFSNYGYTF. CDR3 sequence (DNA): TGTGCCAGTAGTACTAACGGCTTCTCTAACTATGGCTACACCTTC.

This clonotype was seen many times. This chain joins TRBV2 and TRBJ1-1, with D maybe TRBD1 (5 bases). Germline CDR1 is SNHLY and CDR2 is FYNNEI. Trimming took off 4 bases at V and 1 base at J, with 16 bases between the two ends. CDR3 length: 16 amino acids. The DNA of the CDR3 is TGTGCCAGCAGTGGCTTTTTGGGACGGGCGAACACTGAAGCTTTCTTT. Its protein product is CASSGFLGRANTEAFF.

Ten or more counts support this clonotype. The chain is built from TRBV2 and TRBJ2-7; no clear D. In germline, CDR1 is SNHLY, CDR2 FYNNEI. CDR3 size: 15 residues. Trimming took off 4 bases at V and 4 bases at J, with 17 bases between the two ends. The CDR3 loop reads CASSGRDTYWYEQYF. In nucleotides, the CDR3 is TGTGCCAGCAGTGGACGAGACACCTACTGGTACGAGCAGTACTTC. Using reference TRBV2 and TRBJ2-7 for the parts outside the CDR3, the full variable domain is EPEVTQTPSHQVTQMGQEVILRCVPISNHLYFYWYRQILGQKVEFLVSFYNNEISEKSEIFDDQFSVERPDGSNFTLKIRSTKLEDSAMYFCASSGRDTYWYEQYFGPGTRLTVT.

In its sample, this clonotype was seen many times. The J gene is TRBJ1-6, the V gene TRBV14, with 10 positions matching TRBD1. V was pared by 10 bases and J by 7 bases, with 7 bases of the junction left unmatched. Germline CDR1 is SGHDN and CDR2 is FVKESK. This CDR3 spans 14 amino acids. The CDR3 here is CATRLGQGNSPLHF. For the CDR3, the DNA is TGTGCCACCCGCCTGGGACAGGGGAATTCACCCCTCCACTTT.

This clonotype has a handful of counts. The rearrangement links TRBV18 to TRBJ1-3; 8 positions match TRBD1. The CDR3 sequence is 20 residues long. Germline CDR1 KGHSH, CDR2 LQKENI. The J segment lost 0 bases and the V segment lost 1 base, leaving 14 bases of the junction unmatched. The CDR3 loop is CASSPLQGQDSINSGNTIYF. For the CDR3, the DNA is TGTGCCAGCTCACCACTACAGGGACAGGATTCTATTAACTCTGGAAACACCATATATTTT.